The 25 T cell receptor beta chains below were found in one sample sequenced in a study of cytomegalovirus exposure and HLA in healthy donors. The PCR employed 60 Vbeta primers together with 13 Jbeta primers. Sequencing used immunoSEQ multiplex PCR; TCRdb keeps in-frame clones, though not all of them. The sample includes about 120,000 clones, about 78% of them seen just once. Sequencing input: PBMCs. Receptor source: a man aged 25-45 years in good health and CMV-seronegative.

The CDR3 region has the DNA TGTGCCAGTAGTATTGGGCACCAAGAGACCCAGTACTTC. This translates into CASSIGHQETQYF. The chain combines TRBV19 with TRBJ2-5, with D hard to call. V shed 3 bases and J shed 0 bases, with 5 bases lying between them. Germline values: CDR1 LNHDA, CDR2 SQIVND (reference sequence). The CDR3 totals 13 residues.

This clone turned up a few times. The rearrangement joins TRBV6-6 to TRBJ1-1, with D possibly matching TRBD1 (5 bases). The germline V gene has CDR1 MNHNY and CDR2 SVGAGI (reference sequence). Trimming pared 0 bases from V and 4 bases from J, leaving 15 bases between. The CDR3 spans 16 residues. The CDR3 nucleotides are TGTGCCAGCAGTTACTCGAGTTCCAGGGCAGGCACTGAAGCTTTCTTT. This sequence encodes CASSYSSSRAGTEAFF.

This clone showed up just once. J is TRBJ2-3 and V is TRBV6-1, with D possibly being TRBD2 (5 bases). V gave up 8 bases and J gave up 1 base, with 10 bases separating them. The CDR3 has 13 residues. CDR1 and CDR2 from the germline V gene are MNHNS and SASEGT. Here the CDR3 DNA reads TGTGCCAGCCTAACGAGGGGCACAGATACGCAGTATTTT. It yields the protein CASLTRGTDTQYF.

This chain's CDR3 is CASSTRDGYGYTF. CDR3 sequence (DNA): TGTGCCAGTAGCACGCGGGACGGGTATGGCTACACCTTC. The chain uses TRBV19 and TRBJ1-2; perhaps TRBD1 as D (5 bases). The CDR3 consists of 13 residues. Germline loops: CDR1 LNHDA, CDR2 SQIVND (reference sequence). Trimming removed 6 bases at V and 5 bases at J, with 13 bases between.

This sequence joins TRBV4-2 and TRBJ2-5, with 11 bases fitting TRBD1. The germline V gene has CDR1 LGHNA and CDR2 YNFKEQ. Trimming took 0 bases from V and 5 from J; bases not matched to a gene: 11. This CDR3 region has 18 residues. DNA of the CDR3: TGTGCCAGCAGCCAAGATCTCTACGGGACAGGGGGAGATGAGACCCAGTACTTC. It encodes CASSQDLYGTGGDETQYF.

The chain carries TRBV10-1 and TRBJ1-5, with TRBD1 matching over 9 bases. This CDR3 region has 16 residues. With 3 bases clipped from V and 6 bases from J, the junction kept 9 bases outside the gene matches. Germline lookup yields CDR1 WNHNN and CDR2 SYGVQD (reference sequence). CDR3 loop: CASSDTRDREGQPQHF. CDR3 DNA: TGCGCCAGCAGTGACACCCGGGACAGGGAGGGTCAGCCCCAGCATTTT.

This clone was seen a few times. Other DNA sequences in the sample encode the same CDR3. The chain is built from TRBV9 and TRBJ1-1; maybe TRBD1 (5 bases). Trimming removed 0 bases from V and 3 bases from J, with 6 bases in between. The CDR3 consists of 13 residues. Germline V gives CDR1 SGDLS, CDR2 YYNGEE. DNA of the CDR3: TGTGCCAGCAGCGTAGGGGGGGACACTGAAGCTTTCTTT. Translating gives CASSVGGDTEAFF.

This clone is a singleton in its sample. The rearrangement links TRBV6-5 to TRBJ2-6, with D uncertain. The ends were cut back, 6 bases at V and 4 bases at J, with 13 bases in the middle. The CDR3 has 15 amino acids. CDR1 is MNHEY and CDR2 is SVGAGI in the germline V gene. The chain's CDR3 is CASSSPIPGANVLTF. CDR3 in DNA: TGTGCCAGCAGCTCACCTATTCCCGGGGCCAACGTCCTGACTTTC.

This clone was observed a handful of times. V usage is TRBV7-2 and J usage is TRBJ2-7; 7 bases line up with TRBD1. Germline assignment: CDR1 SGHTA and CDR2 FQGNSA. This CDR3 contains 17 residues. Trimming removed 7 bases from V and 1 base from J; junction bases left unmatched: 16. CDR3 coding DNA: TGTGCCAGCACCATCCCCACCCCGTACAGGGGTTCCTACGAGCAGTACTTC. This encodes CASTIPTPYRGSYEQYF.

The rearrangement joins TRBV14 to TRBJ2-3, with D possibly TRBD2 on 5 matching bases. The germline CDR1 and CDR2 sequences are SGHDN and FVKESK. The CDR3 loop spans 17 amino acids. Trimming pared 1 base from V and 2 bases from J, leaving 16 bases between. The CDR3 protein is CASSQVGVLGNTDTQYF. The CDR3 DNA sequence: TGTGCCAGCAGCCAAGTCGGGGTCCTGGGGAACACAGATACGCAGTATTTT.

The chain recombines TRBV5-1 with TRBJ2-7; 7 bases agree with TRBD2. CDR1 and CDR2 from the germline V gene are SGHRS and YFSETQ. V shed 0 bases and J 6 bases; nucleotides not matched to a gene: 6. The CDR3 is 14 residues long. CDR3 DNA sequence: TGCGCCAGCAGCTTGGAGGACTGGGGGGGCGAGCAGTACTTC. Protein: CASSLEDWGGEQYF.

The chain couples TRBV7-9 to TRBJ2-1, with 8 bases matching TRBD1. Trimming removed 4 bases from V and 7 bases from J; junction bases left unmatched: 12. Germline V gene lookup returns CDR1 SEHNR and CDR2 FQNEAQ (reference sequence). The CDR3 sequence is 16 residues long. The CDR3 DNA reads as TGTGCCAGCAGCTCCGACAGGGGTCGGCCACGAAATGAGCAGTTCTTC. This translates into CASSSDRGRPRNEQFF.

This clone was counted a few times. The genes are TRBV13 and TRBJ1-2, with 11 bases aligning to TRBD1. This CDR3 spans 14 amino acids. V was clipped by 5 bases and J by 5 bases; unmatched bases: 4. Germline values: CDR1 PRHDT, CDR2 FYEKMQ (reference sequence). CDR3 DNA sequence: TGTGCCAGCAGCCGGGGACAGGGGGATTATGGCTACACCTTC. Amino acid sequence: CASSRGQGDYGYTF.

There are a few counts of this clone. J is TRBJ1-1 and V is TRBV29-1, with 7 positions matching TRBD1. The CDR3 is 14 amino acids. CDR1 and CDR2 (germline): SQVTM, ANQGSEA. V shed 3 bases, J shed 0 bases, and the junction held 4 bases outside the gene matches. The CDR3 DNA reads TGCAGCGTTGACAAGACAGGGATGAACACTGAAGCTTTCTTT. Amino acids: CSVDKTGMNTEAFF.

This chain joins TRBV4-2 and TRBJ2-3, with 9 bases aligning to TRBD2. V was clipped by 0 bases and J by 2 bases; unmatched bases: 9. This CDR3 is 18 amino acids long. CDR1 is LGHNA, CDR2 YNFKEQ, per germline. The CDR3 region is CASSQDLASGIFTDTQYF. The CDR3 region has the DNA TGTGCCAGCAGCCAAGATCTGGCTAGCGGGATCTTCACAGATACGCAGTATTTT.

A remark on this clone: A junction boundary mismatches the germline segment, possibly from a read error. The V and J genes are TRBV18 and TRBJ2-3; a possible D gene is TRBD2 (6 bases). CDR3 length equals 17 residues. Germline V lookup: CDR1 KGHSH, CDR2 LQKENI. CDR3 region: CASPPVRGTGVIGTQYF. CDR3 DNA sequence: TGTGCCAGCCCACCAGTTCGGGGAACGGGGGTAATAGGTACGCAGTATTTT. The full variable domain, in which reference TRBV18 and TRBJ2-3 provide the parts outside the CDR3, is NAGVMQNPRHLVRRRGQEARLRCSPMKGHSHVYWYRQLPEEGLKFMVYLQKENIIDESGMPKERFSAEFPKEGPSILRIQQVVRGDSAAYFCASPPVRGTGVIGTQYFGPGTRLTVL.

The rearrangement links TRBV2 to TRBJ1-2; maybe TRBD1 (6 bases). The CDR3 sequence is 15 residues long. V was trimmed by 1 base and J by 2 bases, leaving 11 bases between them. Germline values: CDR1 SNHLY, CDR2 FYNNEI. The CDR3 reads CASSEDQGLNYGYTF. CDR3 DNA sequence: TGTGCCAGCAGTGAAGATCAGGGGCTGAACTATGGCTACACCTTC.

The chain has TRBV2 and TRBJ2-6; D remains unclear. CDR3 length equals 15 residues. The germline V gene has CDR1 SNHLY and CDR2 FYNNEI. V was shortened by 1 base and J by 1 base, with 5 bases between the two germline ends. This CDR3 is CASSEVRSGANVLTF. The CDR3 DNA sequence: TGTGCCAGCAGTGAAGTTAGATCTGGGGCCAACGTCCTGACTTTC. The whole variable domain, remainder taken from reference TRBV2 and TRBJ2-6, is EPEVTQTPSHQVTQMGQEVILRCVPISNHLYFYWYRQILGQKVEFLVSFYNNEISEKSEIFDDQFSVERPDGSNFTLKIRSTKLEDSAMYFCASSEVRSGANVLTFGAGSRLTVL.

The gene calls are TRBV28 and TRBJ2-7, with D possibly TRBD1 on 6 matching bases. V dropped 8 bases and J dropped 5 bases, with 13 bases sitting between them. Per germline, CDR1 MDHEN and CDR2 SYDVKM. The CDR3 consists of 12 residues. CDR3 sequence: CASGGTGNEQYF. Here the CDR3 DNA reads TGTGCCAGCGGGGGCACAGGGAACGAGCAGTACTTC.

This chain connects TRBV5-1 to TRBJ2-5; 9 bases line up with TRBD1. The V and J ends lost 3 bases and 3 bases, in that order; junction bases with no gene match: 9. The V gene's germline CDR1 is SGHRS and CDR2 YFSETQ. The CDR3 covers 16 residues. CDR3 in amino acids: CASSSTLTGGKETQYF. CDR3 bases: TGCGCCAGCAGCTCAACCCTGACAGGGGGGAAAGAGACCCAGTACTTC.

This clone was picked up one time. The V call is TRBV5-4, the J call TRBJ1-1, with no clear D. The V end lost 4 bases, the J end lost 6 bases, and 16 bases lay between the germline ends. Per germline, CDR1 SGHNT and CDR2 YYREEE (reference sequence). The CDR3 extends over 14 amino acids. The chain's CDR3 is CASSRDPREAEAFF. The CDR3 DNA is TGTGCCAGCAGCCGTGACCCCCGGGAGGCTGAAGCTTTCTTT. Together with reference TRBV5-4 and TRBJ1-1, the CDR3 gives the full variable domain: ETGVTQSPTHLIKTRGQQVTLRCSSQSGHNTVSWYQQALGQGPQFIFQYYREEENGRGNFPPRFSGLQFPNYSSELNVNALELDDSALYLCASSRDPREAEAFFGQGTRLTVV.

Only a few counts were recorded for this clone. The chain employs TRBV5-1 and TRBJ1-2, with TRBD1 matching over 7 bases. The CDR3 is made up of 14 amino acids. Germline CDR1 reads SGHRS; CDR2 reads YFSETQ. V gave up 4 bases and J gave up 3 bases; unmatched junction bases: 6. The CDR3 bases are TGCGCCAGCAGCCGGGGCAGGGGGTACTATGGCTACACCTTC. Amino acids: CASSRGRGYYGYTF.

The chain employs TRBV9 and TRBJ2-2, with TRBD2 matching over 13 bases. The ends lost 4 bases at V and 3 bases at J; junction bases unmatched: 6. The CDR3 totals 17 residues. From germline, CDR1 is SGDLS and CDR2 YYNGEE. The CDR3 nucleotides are TGTGCCAGCAGCTTACGGACTAGCGGGGGACACACCGGGGAGCTGTTTTTT. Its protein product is CASSLRTSGGHTGELFF.

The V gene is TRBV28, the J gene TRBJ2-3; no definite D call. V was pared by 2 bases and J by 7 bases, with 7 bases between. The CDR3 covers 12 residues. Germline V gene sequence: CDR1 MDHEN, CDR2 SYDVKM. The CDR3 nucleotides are TGTGCCAGCAGTTTAGGGCAGTATACGCAGTATTTT. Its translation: CASSLGQYTQYF. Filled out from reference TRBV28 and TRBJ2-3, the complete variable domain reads DVKVTQSSRYLVKRTGEKVFLECVQDMDHENMFWYRQDPGLGLRLIYFSYDVKMKEKGDIPEGYSVSREKKERFSLILESASTNQTSMYLCASSLGQYTQYFGPGTRLTVL.

The CDR3 sequence: CASSFRSGTDTQYF. CDR3 DNA sequence: TGTGCCAGCAGCTTTAGGAGCGGCACAGATACGCAGTATTTT. The genes are TRBV7-8 and TRBJ2-3; no definite D call. This CDR3 is 14 amino acids long. Germline CDR1 is SGHVS and CDR2 is FQNEAQ. The V end was cut by 3 bases, the J end by 1 base, with 8 bases between.